This entry lists 15 T cell receptor beta chains sequenced from one sample in a study of blood T cell repertoires in COVID-19. Profiled with immunoSEQ multiplex PCR; TCRdb holds only in-frame clones, not every one. This sample has 50,000 or so clones, with roughly 90% found just once. The sequenced sample consisted of peripheral blood. All receptors come from a human donor with active COVID-19. The donor label of this sample is uncertain.

The V gene is TRBV11-2, the J gene TRBJ2-7; D not resolved. Germline V gene data show CDR1 as SGHAT and CDR2 as FQNNGV. Trimming left V 1 base short and J 2 bases short, with 12 bases between. The CDR3 sequence is 15 residues long. CDR3 amino acids: CASSLAAVEAYEQYF. DNA of the CDR3: TGTGCCAGCAGCTTAGCGGCGGTAGAAGCCTACGAGCAGTACTTC.

This chain links TRBV6-6 with TRBJ1-3; TRBD1 is a possible D gene (6 bases). The V gene lost 6 bases and the J gene lost 0 bases, with 15 bases spanning the gap. The CDR3 extends over 16 amino acids. Germline V gives CDR1 MNHNY, CDR2 SVGAGI (reference sequence). CDR3: CASRNVGDTSGNTIYF. The CDR3 DNA reads TGTGCCAGCAGGAACGTCGGGGACACCTCTGGAAACACCATATATTTT.

The chain is built from TRBV19 and TRBJ1-5; D may be TRBD1 (5 bases). This CDR3 has 17 residues. The germline V gene encodes CDR1 LNHDA and CDR2 SQIVND (reference sequence). Between the trimmed V and J ends, which lost 4 bases and 3 bases, there was a span of 19 bases. The CDR3 is CASSTTWGGVSNQPQHF. CDR3 in DNA: TGTGCCAGTAGTACAACCTGGGGAGGGGTTTCCAATCAGCCCCAGCATTTT. The entire variable domain, with the rest obtained from reference TRBV19 and TRBJ1-5, is as follows: DGGITQSPKYLFRKEGQNVTLSCEQNLNHDAMYWYRQDPGQGLRLIYYSQIVNDFQKGDIAEGYSVSREKKESFPLTVTSAQKNPTAFYLCASSTTWGGVSNQPQHFGDGTRLSIL.

The V gene is TRBV18, the J gene TRBJ2-3; D perhaps matches TRBD1 (6 bases). With 7 bases removed from V and 4 bases from J, the gap between germline ends came to 21 bases. CDR1 and CDR2 (germline): KGHSH, LQKENI. The CDR3 contains 16 residues. Written as DNA, the CDR3 is TGTGCCAGCTGGGGGACATTCGGGACGGTACCAGATACGCAGTATTTT. Translation gives CASWGTFGTVPDTQYF.

The rearrangement uses TRBV6-4 and TRBJ2-1; 12 nucleotides agree with TRBD1. Trimming cost V 7 bases and J 0 bases; bases outside gene matches: 7. CDR1 is MRHNA and CDR2 is SNTAGT in the germline V gene. The CDR3 is made up of 17 amino acids. CDR3 amino acids: CASMTGQGASSYNEQFF. DNA for the CDR3: TGTGCCAGCATGACGGGACAGGGGGCAAGCTCCTACAATGAGCAGTTCTTC.

This clone was observed a single time. J is TRBJ1-1 and V is TRBV28; the match to TRBD1 covers 9 bases. The CDR3 contains 15 residues. The J segment lost 6 bases and the V segment lost 3 bases, leaving 8 bases of the junction unmatched. CDR1 and CDR2 from the germline V gene are MDHEN and SYDVKM. The CDR3 DNA reads TGTGCCAGCAGTTTTGATGGACAGGGGATTTCTGAAGCTTTCTTT. The encoded protein is CASSFDGQGISEAFF.

The chain joins TRBV29-1 to TRBJ2-7, with D possibly matching TRBD2 (6 bases). This CDR3 is built from 13 residues. Germline V CDR1 and CDR2: SQVTM, ANQGSEA. Between the trimmed V and J ends, which lost 3 bases and 4 bases, there was a span of 13 bases. This CDR3 reads CSVDMGSGYEQYF. As DNA, the CDR3 is TGCAGCGTTGATATGGGTAGCGGTTACGAGCAGTACTTC.

This clone has just one count. CDR3 amino acids: CASSTDKNYGYTF. In DNA, the CDR3 is TGTGCCAGCAGCACGGACAAGAACTATGGCTACACCTTC. This rearrangement joins TRBV5-4 to TRBJ1-2, with D maybe TRBD1 (5 bases). CDR1 SGHNT and CDR2 YYREEE come from the germline V gene (reference sequence). V lost 4 bases to trimming and J lost 2 bases, with 9 bases between them. The CDR3 has 13 amino acids.

This clone was counted once. The V and J genes are TRBV28 and TRBJ2-7; 8 nucleotides align to TRBD2. Germline CDR1 is MDHEN and CDR2 is SYDVKM. With V trimmed by 6 bases and J by 5 bases, 12 bases remained unmatched. CDR3 length equals 15 residues. CDR3 in amino acids: CASSLGGAGENEQYF. CDR3 in DNA: TGTGCCAGCAGCCTCGGGGGGGCAGGGGAGAACGAGCAGTACTTC.

The chain recombines TRBV4-3 with TRBJ1-2, with D perhaps matching TRBD1 (6 bases). The CDR3 spans 15 residues. Looked up from germline, CDR1 is LGHNA and CDR2 is YSLEER. The V end lost 0 bases, the J end lost 4 bases, and 12 bases lay between the germline ends. The CDR3 DNA sequence: TGCGCCAGCAGCCAAGATCGTAGGGGGGGCTATGGCTACACCTTC. Residues: CASSQDRRGGYGYTF.

The chain is built from TRBV2 and TRBJ2-7; TRBD2 matches at 7 bases. Trimming removed 5 bases from V and 2 bases from J; junction bases left unmatched: 9. CDR1 and CDR2 (germline): SNHLY, FYNNEI. The CDR3 totals 15 residues. CDR3: CASSPASGGPYEQYF. As DNA, the CDR3 is TGTGCCAGCAGTCCCGCTAGCGGTGGTCCCTACGAGCAGTACTTC.

The rearrangement links TRBV28 to TRBJ2-2; the match to TRBD2 covers 10 bases. This CDR3 comprises 15 residues. The V gene end was trimmed by 2 bases and the J gene end by 6 bases; junction bases not matched to a gene: 3. CDR1 MDHEN and CDR2 SYDVKM come from the germline V gene. The CDR3: CASSLPSGRAGELFF. The DNA of the CDR3 is TGTGCCAGCAGTTTACCTAGCGGGAGAGCCGGGGAGCTGTTTTTT.

The J gene is TRBJ2-1, the V gene TRBV5-1, with 10 bases lining up with TRBD1. CDR3 size: 14 residues. The germline V gene encodes CDR1 SGHRS and CDR2 YFSETQ. V gave up 4 bases and J gave up 7 bases; unmatched junction bases: 5. The CDR3 DNA follows: TGCGCCAGCAGCCTCGGGACAGGGGCTAATGAGCAGTTCTTC. Translating it yields CASSLGTGANEQFF.

The rearrangement links TRBV5-1 to TRBJ2-7; maybe TRBD2 (5 bases). The CDR3 is 16 residues long. V lost 4 bases and J 5 bases, leaving 22 bases between the germline ends. Germline CDR1 and CDR2: SGHRS and YFSETQ. The CDR3 is CASSTEVGIQRDEQYF. CDR3 nucleotides: TGCGCCAGCAGCACGGAGGTAGGGATACAGAGGGACGAGCAGTACTTC.

The chain recombines TRBV28 with TRBJ2-1; 8 bases line up with TRBD2. The CDR3 covers 15 residues. Germline values: CDR1 MDHEN, CDR2 SYDVKM. V lost 6 bases, J lost 8 bases, and 12 bases stayed unmatched. The CDR3 spells CASSLGGRGGDEQFF. In nucleotides, the CDR3 is TGTGCCAGCAGCCTAGGGGGACGGGGGGGCGATGAGCAGTTCTTC. Full variable domain (remainder filled in from reference TRBV28 and TRBJ2-1): DVKVTQSSRYLVKRTGEKVFLECVQDMDHENMFWYRQDPGLGLRLIYFSYDVKMKEKGDIPEGYSVSREKKERFSLILESASTNQTSMYLCASSLGGRGGDEQFFGPGTRLTVL.